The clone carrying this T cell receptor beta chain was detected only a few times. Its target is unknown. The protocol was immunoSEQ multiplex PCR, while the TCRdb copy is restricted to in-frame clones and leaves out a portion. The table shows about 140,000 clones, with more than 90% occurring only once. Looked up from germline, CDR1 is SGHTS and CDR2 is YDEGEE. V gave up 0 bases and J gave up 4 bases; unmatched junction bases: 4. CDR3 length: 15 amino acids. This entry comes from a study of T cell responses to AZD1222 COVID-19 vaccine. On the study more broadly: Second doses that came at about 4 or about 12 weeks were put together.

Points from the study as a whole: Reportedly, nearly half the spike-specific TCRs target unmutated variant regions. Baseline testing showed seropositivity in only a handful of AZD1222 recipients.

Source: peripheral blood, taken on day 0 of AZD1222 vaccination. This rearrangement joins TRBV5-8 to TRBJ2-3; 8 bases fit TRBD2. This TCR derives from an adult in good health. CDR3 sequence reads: CASSLDGRVADTQYF. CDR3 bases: TGTGCCAGCAGCTTGGACGGGAGGGTCGCAGATACGCAGTATTTT.